Listed below are T cell receptor beta chains from one sample, sequenced in a study of blood T cells in healthy people across ages. TCRdb ran MiXCR on the 5' RACE reads and lists one entry per CDR3 protein. The profile shows about 1.6 million distinct CDR3 sequences, 30% to 40% of them singletons. Sequenced input: blood. The origin of the receptors is a woman in her twenties or thirties in good health. CDR3s leave out the opening cysteine and the closing phenylalanine or tryptophan. Rows may omit the clone size; those that give it use once, few, many or a size class.

v_call clone_size cdr3_aa
TRBV6-5 few ASSSLRGSDEETQY
TRBV7-3 - ASSLVSGGLYNEQF
TRBV27 - ASSLSSGGYGYT
TRBV3-1 - ASSRFSYNEQF
TRBV5-5 - ASSPGQGTGQPQH
TRBV7-9 once ASSGRPGGTGELF
TRBV28 - ASSWDSYDGTYEQY
TRBV20-1 - SANPGLAGSYNEQF
TRBV7-2 few ASSFSRAPHNEQY
TRBV20-1 few SARDGTSGSNEQY
TRBV12-3/TRBV12-4 - AGSFGRVKGSPLH
TRBV28 - ASSFVPDMNTEAF
TRBV20-1 few SVNRVADTQY
TRBV10-2 few ASSEWAVSTDTQY
TRBV6-2/TRBV6-3 few ASSYSISGNNYGYT
TRBV6-2/TRBV6-3 few ASSHDYRGEGLY
TRBV7-9 - ASSLRLLAGGHNEQF
TRBV20-1 - SARAGASYNEQF
TRBV7-9 few ARGLPRDGYT
TRBV27 - ASRGGNTEAF
TRBV7-9 few ASTNTGGGTYEQY
TRBV15 - ATSRDKTDRRVAF
TRBV4-2 many ASSQDWGAGHSSYEQY
TRBV7-3 few ASSRRPGTALGYT
TRBV20-1 - SARDVGVSYNKQF
TRBV3-1 - ASSQGGIGTEAF
TRBV24-1 once ATSRFAIRPRDIQPQH
TRBV30 few AWISQGVYNEQF
TRBV6-6 many ASSYGQDQPQH
TRBV6-1 - ASSEPGQVETQY
TRBV5-1 - ASSGTGGLYSEQF
TRBV6-1 - ASSETPGKMQY
TRBV15 - ATSRDGGLEAF
TRBV10-3 - AIWAGLEYTEQF
TRBV18 - ASSPKRDSYEQY
TRBV7-8 once ASSVGQGATQPQH
TRBV7-9 - ASVSEGSYGYT
TRBV7-9 - ASGAGTGGRALKINEKLF
TRBV11-2 many ASSPGVGETQY
TRBV6-1 - ASSELRVAGTGELF
TRBV6-1 - ASSEGGHNSPLH
TRBV6-2/TRBV6-3 - ASSYSTGNQPQH
TRBV7-3 - ASSLLGGAGDEQF
TRBV20-1 many SATGLAGGAVHQNIQY
TRBV7-2 - ASSSPLAGVRSSYEQY
TRBV9 few ASSPGDGGAYGYT
TRBV6-5 - ASSYLIGEVADTQY
TRBV5-1 few ASSIKLNTEAF
TRBV24-1 many ATRPGGRVPNYGYT
TRBV5-1 few ASSLAPATGELF
TRBV6-6 once ASSSSWGDTEAF
TRBV11-2 - ASSSLRWPYEQY
TRBV5-1 - ASSFKERGVSYNEQF
TRBV20-1 once SARVLRTGGGQPQH
TRBV11-1 - ACKTENYGYT
TRBV6-6 few ASGPGGGGTDTQY
TRBV9 - ASSVEAGTEAF
TRBV3-1 few ASSRLRTDRSETQY
TRBV5-6 few ASSLGTHAEQF
TRBV28 - ATLDNSPLH